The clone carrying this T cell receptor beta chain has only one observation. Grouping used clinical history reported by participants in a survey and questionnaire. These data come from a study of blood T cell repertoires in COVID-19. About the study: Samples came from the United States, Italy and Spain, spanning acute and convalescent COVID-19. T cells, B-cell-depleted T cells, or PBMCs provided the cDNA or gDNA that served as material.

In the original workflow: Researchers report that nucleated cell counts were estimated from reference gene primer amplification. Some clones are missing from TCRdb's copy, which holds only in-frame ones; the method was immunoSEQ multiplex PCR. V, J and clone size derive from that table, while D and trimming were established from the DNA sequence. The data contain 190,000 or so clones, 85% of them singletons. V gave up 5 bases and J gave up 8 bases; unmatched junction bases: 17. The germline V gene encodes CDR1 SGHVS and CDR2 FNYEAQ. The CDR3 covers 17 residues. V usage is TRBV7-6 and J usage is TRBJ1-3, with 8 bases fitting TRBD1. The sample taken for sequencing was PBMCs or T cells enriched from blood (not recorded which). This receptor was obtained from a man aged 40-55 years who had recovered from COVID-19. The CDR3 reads CASSKGTGPPLGDTIYF. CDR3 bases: TGTGCCAGCAGCAAGGGGACAGGCCCACCACTGGGGGACACCATATATTTT.